What follows are 22 T cell receptor beta chains derived from one specimen sequenced in a study of CD8+ T cells in alopecia areata. Sequencing templates came from extracted RNA that was reverse transcribed into cDNA. Method: immunoSEQ multiplex PCR; TCRdb's copy keeps in-frame clones and lacks some. The sample lists about 140,000 clones, approximately 90% seen once, with about 13% in the top ten. Described treatment: oral pan-JAK inhibitor, 5-10 mg twice daily. Specimen: CD8+ T cells sorted from blood, collected at week 4, from a patient treated with tofacitinib. These receptors were obtained from a human donor with alopecia areata.

The rearrangement links TRBV29-1 to TRBJ1-1, with unresolved D. This CDR3 has 14 amino acids. V was cut by 6 bases and J by 0 bases, with 14 bases left in between. The germline gives CDR1 SQVTM, CDR2 ANQGSEA. DNA for the CDR3: TGCAGCGTCTCCGGTGACGGACTGAACACTGAAGCTTTCTTT. Protein: CSVSGDGLNTEAFF.

This chain joins TRBV6-5 and TRBJ1-1; 9 nucleotides line up with TRBD1. Per the germline V gene, CDR1 is MNHEY and CDR2 is SVGAGI. CDR3 length: 13 residues. J gave up 4 bases and V 5 bases, and 2 bases lay outside the gene matches. CDR3 region: CASSVTGGTEAFF. In nucleotides, the CDR3 is TGTGCCAGCAGTGTGACAGGGGGCACTGAAGCTTTCTTT.

The gene calls are TRBV4-1 and TRBJ2-1; a weak D match, TRBD2 (6 bases). V lost 0 bases and J lost 4, with 10 bases in between. Germline CDR1 MGHRA, CDR2 YSYEKL. The length of the CDR3 is 15 residues. CDR3 in amino acids: CASSQDRREYNEQFF. The CDR3, as DNA: TGCGCCAGCAGCCAAGATCGGAGGGAATACAATGAGCAGTTCTTC.

This chain joins TRBV7-9 and TRBJ2-7; D could derive from TRBD1 or TRBD2 (5 bases each). The V and J ends lost 5 bases and 3 bases respectively, with 17 bases between them. In germline, CDR1 is SEHNR, CDR2 FQNEAQ (reference sequence). The CDR3 covers 15 residues. The CDR3 here is CASSRGEGVGYEQYF. The CDR3 DNA follows: TGTGCCAGCAGCCGAGGGGAAGGGGTCGGCTACGAGCAGTACTTC.

The chain employs TRBV25-1 and TRBJ2-3, with D possibly being TRBD1 (7 bases). Germline V gene data show CDR1 as MGHDK and CDR2 as SYGVNS. The V gene lost 2 bases and the J gene lost 3 bases, with 15 bases spanning the gap. The length of the CDR3 is 16 residues. The CDR3 bases are TGTGCCAGCAGTGAAGGGCCAGGGGGGAGGACAGATACGCAGTATTTT. As protein: CASSEGPGGRTDTQYF.

This chain links TRBV29-1 with TRBJ2-1; a possible D gene is TRBD1 (7 bases). The CDR3 extends over 11 amino acids. Looked up from germline, CDR1 is SQVTM and CDR2 is ANQGSEA. Trimming removed 7 bases from V and 8 bases from J, with 12 bases in between. The CDR3 DNA follows: TGCAGCGATCCCAGGGGGGATGAGCAGTTCTTC. This sequence encodes CSDPRGDEQFF.

The chain uses TRBV15 and TRBJ2-1; D not certain. V dropped 8 bases and J dropped 4 bases, with 12 bases sitting between them. The CDR3 has 13 amino acids. CDR1 and CDR2 from the germline V gene are LNHNV and YYDKDF (reference sequence). Here the CDR3 reads CATGLGVYNEQFF. The CDR3 DNA reads as TGTGCCACCGGGCTAGGAGTTTACAATGAGCAGTTCTTC.

The chain combines TRBV29-1 with TRBJ1-1; D ambiguous. The CDR3 length is 12 residues. The germline CDR1 and CDR2 sequences are SQVTM and ANQGSEA. The ends were cut back, 4 bases at V and 1 base at J, with 7 bases in the middle. Here the CDR3 reads CSVARQNTEAFF. The CDR3 DNA follows: TGCAGCGTTGCCAGGCAGAACACTGAAGCTTTCTTT. Filled out from reference TRBV29-1 and TRBJ1-1, the complete variable domain reads SAVISQKPSRDICQRGTSLTIQCQVDSQVTMMFWYRQQPGQSLTLIATANQGSEATYESGFVIDKFPISRPNLTFSTLTVSNMSPEDSSIYLCSVARQNTEAFFGQGTRLTVV.

The chain couples TRBV5-4 to TRBJ2-7; D remains unclear. Germline CDR1 and CDR2: SGHNT and YYREEE (reference sequence). Trimming shortened V by 6 bases and J by 1 base, and 11 bases separated the two germline ends. CDR3 length: 13 residues. CDR3: CASTLAGSYEQYF. The CDR3 DNA sequence: TGTGCCAGCACCTTAGCCGGATCCTACGAGCAGTACTTC.

The rearrangement joins TRBV29-1 to TRBJ2-2; D gene uncertain. CDR3 length equals 14 residues. The germline V and J ends were trimmed by 3 bases and 0 bases, with 8 bases remaining between them. Germline V CDR1 and CDR2: SQVTM, ANQGSEA. The CDR3 is CSVERTANTGELFF. In DNA, the CDR3 is TGCAGCGTTGAGAGGACGGCGAACACCGGGGAGCTGTTTTTT.

The chain combines TRBV19 with TRBJ1-1, with D tentatively TRBD1 (5 bases). There are 15 residues in the CDR3. Between the trimmed V and J ends, which lost 2 bases and 1 base, there was a span of 11 bases. Germline CDR1 LNHDA, CDR2 SQIVND (reference sequence). CDR3 loop: CASSITGGGNTEAFF. CDR3 nucleotide sequence: TGTGCCAGTAGTATAACAGGCGGAGGGAACACTGAAGCTTTCTTT.

This chain uses TRBV30 with TRBJ1-2; D remains ambiguous. The V gene lost 6 bases and the J gene lost 8 bases, with 13 bases spanning the gap. The CDR3 is 11 residues long. Germline loops: CDR1 GTSNPN, CDR2 SVGIG (reference sequence). CDR3 DNA: TGTGCCTGTAAACAGATCCCCGGCTACACCTTC. Amino acids: CACKQIPGYTF.

In DNA, the CDR3 is TGCAGCGTTGTGTTTGCAGGGAGCTACGAGCAGTACTTC. Its translation is CSVVFAGSYEQYF. This rearrangement joins TRBV29-1 to TRBJ2-7; D is perhaps TRBD1 or TRBD2 (5 bases each). This CDR3 region has 13 residues. Trimming pared 4 bases from V and 3 bases from J, leaving 13 bases between. CDR1 SQVTM and CDR2 ANQGSEA come from the germline V gene.

The V and J genes are TRBV2 and TRBJ2-7; D might be TRBD1 (5 bases). In germline, CDR1 is SNHLY, CDR2 FYNNEI. The CDR3 has 12 residues. V lost 7 bases, J lost 3 bases, and 10 bases lay in between. Here the CDR3 DNA reads TGTGCCAGCACTTCCGACAGCTACGAGCAGTACTTC. Protein product: CASTSDSYEQYF.

V and J are TRBV6-5 and TRBJ2-5; no firm D call. This CDR3 is 13 amino acids long. Between the trimmed V and J ends, which lost 5 bases and 0 bases, there was a span of 7 bases. Germline CDR1 and CDR2: MNHEY and SVGAGI. CDR3 region: CASSLRDQETQYF. DNA for the CDR3: TGTGCCAGCAGTCTTCGGGACCAAGAGACCCAGTACTTC.

The chain recombines TRBV6-6 with TRBJ2-7, with TRBD2 matching 10 bases. CDR3 length: 15 amino acids. The germline V gene has CDR1 MNHNY and CDR2 SVGAGI (reference sequence). The junction had 4 bases not matched to a gene; V was cut back by 5 bases and J by 0 bases. The CDR3 DNA sequence: TGTGCCAGCAGTGGACTAGCGGAACACTCCTACGAGCAGTACTTC. It encodes CASSGLAEHSYEQYF.

This clone was detected once. This chain uses TRBV19 with TRBJ2-7, with 7 positions matching TRBD2. Trimming removed 6 bases from V and 6 bases from J; junction bases left unmatched: 5. From germline, CDR1 is LNHDA and CDR2 SQIVND (reference sequence). The CDR3 spans 12 residues. The CDR3: CASSEGGSEQYF. The CDR3, as DNA: TGTGCCAGTAGCGAGGGAGGGTCCGAGCAGTACTTC.

CDR3 DNA sequence: TGCGCCAGCAGCCATTCATCAGCGGGCACAGATACGCAGTATTTT. Translating it yields CASSHSSAGTDTQYF. The chain carries TRBV4-1 and TRBJ2-3, with TRBD2 as a possible D gene (5 bases). Germline V CDR1 and CDR2: MGHRA, YSYEKL. This CDR3 contains 15 residues. Trimming took 3 bases from V and 1 from J, leaving 11 bases between them.

J is TRBJ2-3 and V is TRBV5-1, with 9 bases that match TRBD1. The CDR3 length is 16 residues. With V trimmed by 3 bases and J by 1 base, 6 bases remained unmatched. Germline CDR1 and CDR2: SGHRS and YFSETQ. CDR3 sequence reads: CASSYWDRAGTDTQYF. DNA of the CDR3: TGCGCCAGCAGCTATTGGGACAGGGCCGGCACAGATACGCAGTATTTT.

This chain links TRBV4-1 with TRBJ2-3; TRBD1 agrees at 8 bases. The CDR3 contains 13 residues. The ends lost 4 bases at V and 5 bases at J; junction bases unmatched: 2. From germline, CDR1 is MGHRA and CDR2 YSYEKL. In DNA, the CDR3 is TGCGCCAGCAGCCCCGGACAGGGAGATACGCAGTATTTT. It encodes CASSPGQGDTQYF.

The CDR3 nucleotides read TGTGCCAGCAGCTCGGGGGCCATTAACTATGGCTACACCTTC. This translates into CASSSGAINYGYTF. This chain uses TRBV7-2 with TRBJ1-2; D perhaps matches TRBD1 (6 bases). Germline loops: CDR1 SGHTA, CDR2 FQGNSA. Deletions cut 4 bases from V and 1 base from J, with 10 bases between. This CDR3 is 14 amino acids long.

The chain couples TRBV4-1 to TRBJ2-1, with unresolved D. There are 18 residues in the CDR3. V was shortened by 3 bases and J by 1 base, with 19 bases between the two germline ends. Germline V gives CDR1 MGHRA, CDR2 YSYEKL. CDR3 sequence reads: CASSQFIGISESYNEQFF. CDR3 sequence (DNA): TGCGCCAGCAGCCAGTTTATTGGAATAAGTGAATCCTACAATGAGCAGTTCTTC.